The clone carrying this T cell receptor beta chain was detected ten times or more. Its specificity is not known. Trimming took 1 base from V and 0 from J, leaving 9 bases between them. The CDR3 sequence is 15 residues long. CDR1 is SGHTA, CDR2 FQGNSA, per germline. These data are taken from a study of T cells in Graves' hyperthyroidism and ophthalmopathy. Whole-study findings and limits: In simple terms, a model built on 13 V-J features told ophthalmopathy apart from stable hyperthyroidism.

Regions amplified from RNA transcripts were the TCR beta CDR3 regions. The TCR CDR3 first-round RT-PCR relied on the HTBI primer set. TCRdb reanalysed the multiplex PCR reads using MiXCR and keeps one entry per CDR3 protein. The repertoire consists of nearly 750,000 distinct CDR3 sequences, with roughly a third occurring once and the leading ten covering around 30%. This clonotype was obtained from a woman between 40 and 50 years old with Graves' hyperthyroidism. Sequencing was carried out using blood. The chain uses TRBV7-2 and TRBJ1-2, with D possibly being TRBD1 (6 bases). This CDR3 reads CASSLEGTTNYGYTF. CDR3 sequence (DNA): TGTGCCAGCAGCTTAGAAGGGACAACTAACTATGGCTACACCTTC.